These 16 T cell receptor beta chains originate from one sample sequenced in a study of CD8 T cells in ankylosing spondylitis (dated by TCRdb to about 2017). Library generation was performed with 5' RACE. This sample was sequenced with an Illumina HiSeq 2500. TCRdb reanalyzed the raw reads on its own, using fastp at Q25 for trimming and MiXCR for clone calling, and kept in-frame beta chains. Rows merge per CDR3 protein into single entries with the most common DNA and genes. This sample lists 200,000 or so distinct CDR3 sequences; about an eighth were detected once. Jointly, the top ten make up roughly 11% of the sample. The sample consisted of blood, either unsorted or a sorted T cell fraction (not recorded which). The receptors stem from a female donor with ankylosing spondylitis or in good health (not recorded which).

V and J are TRBV11-1 and TRBJ2-1, with 8 bases matching TRBD2. V was pared by 2 bases and J by 4 bases, with 13 bases of the junction left unmatched. The CDR3 extends over 18 amino acids. CDR1 and CDR2 (germline): SGHAT, FQDESV (reference sequence). The CDR3 sequence is CASSLSGRAGGLYNEQFF. The CDR3 DNA sequence: TGTGCCAGCAGCTTATCGGGGCGGGCGGGAGGCCTTTACAATGAGCAGTTCTTC. Full variable domain (rest looked up from reference TRBV11-1 and TRBJ2-1): EAEVAQSPRYKITEKSQAVAFWCDPISGHATLYWYRQILGQGPELLVQFQDESVVDDSQLPKDRFSAERLKGVDSTLKIQPAELGDSAMYLCASSLSGRAGGLYNEQFFGPGTRLTVL.

The rearrangement joins TRBV5-6 to TRBJ2-7, with D unresolved. This CDR3 region has 14 residues. Germline CDR1 reads SGHDT; CDR2 reads YYEEEE. The ends were cut back, 4 bases at V and 3 bases at J, with 14 bases in the middle. CDR3: CASSPQSRYYEQYF. CDR3 sequence (DNA): TGTGCCAGCAGCCCCCAGTCCAGATACTACGAGCAGTACTTC. Combining the CDR3 with reference TRBV5-6 and TRBJ2-7 gives the whole variable domain DAGVTQSPTHLIKTRGQQVTLRCSPKSGHDTVSWYQQALGQGPQFIFQYYEEEERQRGNFPDRFSGHQFPNYSSELNVNALLLGDSALYLCASSPQSRYYEQYFGPGTRLTVT.

In this sample, this clonotype turned up many times. The chain is built from TRBV19 and TRBJ1-5; 7 bases line up with TRBD1. This CDR3 spans 13 amino acids. Trimming took 9 bases from V and 5 from J; bases not matched to a gene: 7. The germline V gene has CDR1 LNHDA and CDR2 SQIVND (reference sequence). CDR3 nucleotide sequence: TGTGCCAGCGACAGGGCCGCCGATCAGCCCCAGCATTTT. This gives the protein CASDRAADQPQHF.

Ten or more counts support this clonotype. The chain is built from TRBV7-6 and TRBJ1-5; 11 bases line up with TRBD1. The CDR3 has 15 amino acids. Germline V lookup: CDR1 SGHVS, CDR2 FNYEAQ. The ends lost 5 bases at V and 5 bases at J; junction bases unmatched: 5. The DNA for the CDR3 is TGTGCCAGCAGCCCGGGACAGGGGGTATATCAGCCCCAGCATTTT. This codes for CASSPGQGVYQPQHF.

This clonotype was seen at least ten times. The chain carries TRBV10-3 and TRBJ2-7; TRBD2 is a possible D gene (6 bases). Germline CDR1 and CDR2: ENHRY and SYGVKD. The V end was cut by 4 bases, the J end by 1 base, with 14 bases between. The CDR3 has 15 amino acids. The chain's CDR3 is CAISVRGSGSYEQYF. In DNA form, the CDR3 reads TGTGCCATCAGTGTCCGGGGTAGCGGATCCTACGAGCAGTACTTC.

This clonotype was observed at least ten times. The chain joins TRBV6-2 or TRBV6-3 to TRBJ1-3; TRBD1 is a possible D gene (5 bases). This CDR3 has 15 amino acids. Trimming took 6 bases from V and 0 from J, leaving 12 bases between them. The V gene's germline CDR1 is MNHEY and CDR2 SVGEGT. CDR3 protein: CASRTSRASGNTIYF. CDR3 in DNA: TGTGCCAGCAGGACGAGCAGGGCCTCTGGAAACACCATATATTTT.

Ten or more counts support this clonotype. V and J are TRBV4-3 and TRBJ1-6; TRBD1 matches 9 bases. The ends lost 1 base at V and 8 bases at J; junction bases unmatched: 6. This CDR3 contains 16 residues. Looked up from germline, CDR1 is LGHNA and CDR2 is YSLEER. Here the CDR3 DNA reads TGCGCCAGCAGCCAAGGGGGACAGGGAAGATATTCACCCCTCCACTTT. Amino acids: CASSQGGQGRYSPLHF.

This clonotype was recorded at least ten times. The chain uses TRBV25-1 and TRBJ1-6; D perhaps matches TRBD1 (5 bases). Trimming left V 9 bases short and J 0 bases short, with 12 bases between. Germline lookup yields CDR1 MGHDK and CDR2 SYGVNS. The length of the CDR3 is 15 residues. In nucleotides, the CDR3 is TGTGCCAGTCTAGGACAAAGCTCCTATAATTCACCCCTCCACTTT. It codes for CASLGQSSYNSPLHF.

This clonotype was recorded a few times. The genes are TRBV9 and TRBJ2-2; D gene unclear. Germline CDR1 reads SGDLS; CDR2 reads YYNGEE. The CDR3 has 14 residues. Trimming pared 4 bases from V and 7 bases from J, leaving 14 bases between. The CDR3 DNA reads TGTGCCAGCAGCCAATTGTGGGGTAACGGGGAGCTGTTTTTT. It yields the protein CASSQLWGNGELFF.

This clonotype was picked up many times. This sequence joins TRBV27 and TRBJ2-5; possible D gene TRBD1, 6 bases. Germline CDR1 reads MNHEY; CDR2 reads SMNVEV (reference sequence). Trimming cost V 7 bases and J 4 bases, with 13 bases left between them. The CDR3 is 13 amino acids. CDR3 sequence reads: CASTSQGRETQYF. CDR3 nucleotide sequence: TGTGCCAGCACTTCACAGGGCCGAGAGACCCAGTACTTC.

The table lists this clonotype with a few counts. The V gene is TRBV7-3, the J gene TRBJ2-3, with 9 bases lining up with TRBD2. Looked up from germline, CDR1 is SGHTA and CDR2 is FQGTGA. The CDR3 spans 14 residues. With V trimmed by 5 bases and J by 3 bases, 3 bases remained unmatched. CDR3 protein: CASSGAGGTDTQYF. CDR3 nucleotides: TGTGCCAGCAGCGGAGCGGGAGGTACAGATACGCAGTATTTT.

The J gene is TRBJ2-1, the V gene TRBV30; D gene ambiguous. The length of the CDR3 is 12 residues. Per the germline V gene, CDR1 is GTSNPN and CDR2 is SVGIG (reference sequence). Trimming stripped 2 bases from V and 5 bases from J, with 7 bases between. The CDR3 nucleotides read TGTGCCTGGAGTTTGATGCACAATGAGCAGTTCTTC. As protein: CAWSLMHNEQFF.

In its sample, this clonotype was seen a few times. A much larger clone sits a single nucleotide away, making a read error possible. This rearrangement joins TRBV5-1 to TRBJ2-2; D unresolved. The germline V gene encodes CDR1 SGHRS and CDR2 YFSETQ. The CDR3 has 15 residues. CDR3 sequence (DNA): TGCGCCGGCAGCTTGGTAGGGACGAACACCGGGGAGCTGTTTTTT. This gives the protein CAGSLVGTNTGELFF.

This clonotype was seen a few times. The genes are TRBV5-6 and TRBJ2-1; a weak D match, TRBD1 (6 bases). V lost 4 bases to trimming and J lost 2 bases, with 7 bases between them. Per germline, CDR1 SGHDT and CDR2 YYEEEE. This CDR3 has 13 amino acids. The DNA for the CDR3 is TGTGCCAGCAGCGGGACAACCTACAATGAGCAGTTCTTC. It encodes CASSGTTYNEQFF.

This clonotype was counted between two and nine times. The chain has TRBV30 and TRBJ1-6, with 9 positions matching TRBD1. Germline V gene data show CDR1 as GTSNPN and CDR2 as SVGIG (reference sequence). The ends lost 5 bases at V and 7 bases at J; junction bases unmatched: 3. The CDR3 totals 13 residues. The CDR3 DNA sequence: TGTGCCTGGGCCGGACAGGGGAATTCACCCCTCCACTTT. Its protein product is CAWAGQGNSPLHF.

This clonotype has only a few counts. The chain joins TRBV9 to TRBJ2-1; 8 bases are a match to TRBD2. V lost 4 bases, J lost 9 bases, and 9 bases stayed unmatched. CDR1 and CDR2 from the germline V gene are SGDLS and YYNGEE. This CDR3 is 14 amino acids long. This chain's CDR3 is CASSSGTSGSEQFF. CDR3 coding DNA: TGTGCCAGCAGCTCCGGCACTAGCGGTAGTGAGCAGTTCTTC.